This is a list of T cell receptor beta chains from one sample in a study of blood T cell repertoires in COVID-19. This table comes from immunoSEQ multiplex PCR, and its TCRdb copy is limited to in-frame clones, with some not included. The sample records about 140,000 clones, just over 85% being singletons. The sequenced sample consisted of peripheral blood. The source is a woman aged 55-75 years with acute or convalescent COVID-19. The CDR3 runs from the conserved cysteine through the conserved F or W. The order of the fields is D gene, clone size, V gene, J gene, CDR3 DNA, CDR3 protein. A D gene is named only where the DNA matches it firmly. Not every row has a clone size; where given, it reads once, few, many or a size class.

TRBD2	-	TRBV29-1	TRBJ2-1	TGCAGCGTTGAACCAGCGGGGGGCTTTGGTGAGCAGTTCTTC	CSVEPAGGFGEQFF
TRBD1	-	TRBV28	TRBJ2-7	TGTGCCAGCAGCAAGAGACAGGGGAGGCCTCTCGAGCAGTACTTC	CASSKRQGRPLEQYF
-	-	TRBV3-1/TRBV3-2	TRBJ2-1	TGTGCCAGCAGCCAGACCCTAGGCGATGAGCAGTTCTTC	CASSQTLGDEQFF
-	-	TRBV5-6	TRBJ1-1	TGTGCCAGCAGCTTGGGGTATACAGAGAACACTGAAGCTTTCTTT	CASSLGYTENTEAFF
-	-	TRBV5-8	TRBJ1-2	TGTGCCAGCAGCTGGGGGGGATCGAGCTATGGCTACACCTTC	CASSWGGSSYGYTF
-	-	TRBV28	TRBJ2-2	TGTGCCGCATTCAGAATAAACACCGGGGAGCTGTTTTTT	CAAFRINTGELFF
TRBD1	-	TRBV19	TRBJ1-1	TGTGCCAGTAGTCCATGGGGACAGCAGAACACTGAAGCTTTCTTT	CASSPWGQQNTEAFF
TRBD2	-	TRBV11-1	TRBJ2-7	TGTGCCAGCAGCTTATGGCGGGGGGGGTCTAACGAGCAGTACTTC	CASSLWRGGSNEQYF
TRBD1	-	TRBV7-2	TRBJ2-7	TGTGCCAGCAGCTTAGTCCCCGCTGGACAGGCTAACAACGAGCAGTACTTC	CASSLVPAGQANNEQYF
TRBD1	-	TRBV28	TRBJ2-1	TGTGCCAGCAGTTTAGGGGACAGGGGTAATGAGCAGTTCTTC	CASSLGDRGNEQFF
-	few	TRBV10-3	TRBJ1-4	TGTGCCATCAGTGGGCAGGATAATGAAAAACTGTTTTTT	CAISGQDNEKLFF
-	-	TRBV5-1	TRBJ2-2	TGCGCCAGCAGCCCCAACCCCGACAGGAATTTAGCCGGGGAGCTGTTTTTT	CASSPNPDRNLAGELFF
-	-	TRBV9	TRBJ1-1	TGTGCCAGCAGCGTAGGTATCGGGGGTGGGACTGAAGCTTTCTTT	CASSVGIGGGTEAFF
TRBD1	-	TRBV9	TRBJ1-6	TGTGCCAGCAGCGCAGGGGGCAGGGCGAGTTCACCCCTCCACTTT	CASSAGGRASSPLHF
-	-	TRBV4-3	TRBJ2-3	TGCGCCAGCAGCCAAGATCACTCGTTGTTGGGCACAGATACGCAGTATTTT	CASSQDHSLLGTDTQYF
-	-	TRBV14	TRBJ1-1	TGTGCCAGCACCTCCCTGGCCAACACTGAAGCTTTCTTT	CASTSLANTEAFF
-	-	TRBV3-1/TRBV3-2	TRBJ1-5	TGTGCCAGCAGCCAAGATTCCCAGGCCCAGCCCCAGCATTTT	CASSQDSQAQPQHF
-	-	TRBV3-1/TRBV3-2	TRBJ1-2	TGTGCCAGCAGCCAACGGGACTTGAGTGGCTACACCTTC	CASSQRDLSGYTF
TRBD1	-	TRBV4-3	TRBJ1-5	TGCGCCAGCAGCCAAGATATTGCAGGGGGCGCAGGGCAGCCCCAGCATTTT	CASSQDIAGGAGQPQHF
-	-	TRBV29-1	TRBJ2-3	TGCAGTCATGGGGCGGCGGGGAGCACAGATACGCAGTATTTT	CSHGAAGSTDTQYF
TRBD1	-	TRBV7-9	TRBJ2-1	TGTGCCAGCAGCCCGGACAGGAGGATGGACAATGAGCAGTTCTTC	CASSPDRRMDNEQFF
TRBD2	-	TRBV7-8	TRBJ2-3	TGTGCCAGCAGCTTAGTAGTGGGACTAGCGGGGGGGATGACGCGGGGAGATACGCAGTATTTT	CASSLVVGLAGGMTRGDTQYF
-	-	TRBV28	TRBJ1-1	TGTGCCAGCGGGTTGGGACGGAGGGTGATAACTGAAGCTTTCTTT	CASGLGRRVITEAFF